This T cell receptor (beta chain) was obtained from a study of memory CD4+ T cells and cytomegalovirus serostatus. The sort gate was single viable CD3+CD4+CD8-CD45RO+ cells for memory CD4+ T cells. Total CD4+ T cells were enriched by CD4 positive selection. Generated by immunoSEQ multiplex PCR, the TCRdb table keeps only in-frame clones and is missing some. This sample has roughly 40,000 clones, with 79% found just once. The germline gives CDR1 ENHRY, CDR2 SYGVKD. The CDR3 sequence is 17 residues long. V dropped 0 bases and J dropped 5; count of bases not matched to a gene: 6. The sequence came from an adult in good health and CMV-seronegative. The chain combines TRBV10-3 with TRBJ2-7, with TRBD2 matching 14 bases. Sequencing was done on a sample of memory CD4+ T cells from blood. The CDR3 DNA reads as TGTGCCATCAGTGAGTCATACGGGACTAGCGGGAGCAACGAGCAGTACTTC. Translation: CAISESYGTSGSNEQYF.